The 2 T cell receptor beta chains given below trace back to one sample, sequenced in a study of cytomegalovirus exposure and HLA in healthy donors. The PCR was carried out with 60 Vbeta primers and 13 Jbeta primers. TCRdb keeps only in-frame clones here, not all; method: immunoSEQ multiplex PCR. The table lists 30,000 to 40,000 clones, 86% of them singletons. The material sequenced was PBMCs. All receptors come from a woman in her thirties or forties in good health and CMV-seropositive.

V and J are TRBV29-1 and TRBJ2-1; 10 nucleotides match TRBD2. V was pared by 4 bases and J by 12 bases, with 9 bases of the junction left unmatched. The CDR3 totals 13 residues. Germline CDR1 reads SQVTM; CDR2 reads ANQGSEA. CDR3 region: CSVGAGGRFGQFF. The DNA for the CDR3 is TGCAGCGTTGGAGCGGGGGGGCGATTCGGGCAGTTCTTC.

The V call is TRBV5-4, the J call TRBJ2-5; the D gene is possibly TRBD1 (6 bases). This CDR3 is 14 amino acids long. Germline-derived CDR1 and CDR2 are SGHNT and YYREEE (reference sequence). V was trimmed by 9 bases and J by 0 bases, leaving 15 bases between them. For the CDR3, the DNA is TGTGCCACCCAGGACAGAGCGTACCAAGAGACCCAGTACTTC. It yields the protein CATQDRAYQETQYF.